The next 30 T cell receptor beta chains were all read from a single sample in a study of blood T cell repertoires in COVID-19. Profiling relied on immunoSEQ multiplex PCR, and the TCRdb table lists in-frame clones only, not all of them. Among 60,000 to 95,000 clones listed, 91% were seen once. The sequenced sample consisted of peripheral blood. These TCRs come from a human donor in a cohort sampled during active COVID-19.

The rearrangement links TRBV10-1 to TRBJ1-2; tentative D call: TRBD1 (6 bases). Germline V CDR1 and CDR2: WNHNN, SYGVQD (reference sequence). The CDR3 extends over 9 amino acids. CDR3 nucleotide sequence: TGCCCCAAGGGGGATGGCTACACCTTC. It specifies CPKGDGYTF.

This chain uses TRBV7-9 with TRBJ2-1; D is uncertain. Germline CDR1 is SEHNR and CDR2 is FQNEAQ (reference sequence). The V end was cut by 5 bases, the J end by 8 bases, with 13 bases between. This CDR3 has 13 amino acids. CDR3 nucleotides: TGTGCCAGCAGCACCGGGTCAGCATATGAGCAGTTCTTC. It specifies CASSTGSAYEQFF. The complete variable domain, with remaining parts taken from reference TRBV7-9 and TRBJ2-1, reads DTGVSQNPRHKITKRGQNVTFRCDPISEHNRLYWYRQTLGQGPEFLTYFQNEAQLEKSRLLSDRFSAERPKGSFSTLEIQRTEQGDSAMYLCASSTGSAYEQFFGPGTRLTVL.

This chain connects TRBV9 to TRBJ2-5; D call uncertain. The V gene's germline CDR1 is SGDLS and CDR2 YYNGEE. Deletions cut 0 bases from V and 5 bases from J, with 8 bases between. The length of the CDR3 is 13 residues. The CDR3, as DNA: TGTGCCAGCAGCGTAGCCCCCGGGGAGACCCAGTACTTC. Encoded protein: CASSVAPGETQYF.

V and J are TRBV3-1 (or the pseudogene TRBV3-2) and TRBJ2-3; 9 bases map to TRBD2. Per germline, CDR1 LGHDT and CDR2 YNNKEL (reference sequence). The CDR3 is 16 residues long. With 3 bases clipped from V and 0 bases from J, the junction kept 4 bases outside the gene matches. The CDR3 coding sequence is TGTGCCAGCAGCCAGGAGAGCGGGAGGAGCACAGATACGCAGTATTTT. This codes for CASSQESGRSTDTQYF.

This sequence joins TRBV5-6 and TRBJ2-7; TRBD1 matches at 8 bases. This CDR3 comprises 15 residues. With 0 bases clipped from V and 2 bases from J, the junction kept 4 bases outside the gene matches. Per germline, CDR1 SGHDT and CDR2 YYEEEE. The CDR3 region has the DNA TGTGCCAGCAGCTTGGGGGACAGGATTGCCTACGAGCAGTACTTC. Protein product: CASSLGDRIAYEQYF.

This clone was observed a handful of times. The chain couples TRBV29-1 to TRBJ1-1; TRBD1 matches 8 bases. The CDR3 sequence is 13 residues long. Germline V gene lookup returns CDR1 SQVTM and CDR2 ANQGSEA. The V and J ends lost 4 bases and 1 base, in that order; junction bases with no gene match: 2. The CDR3 DNA is TGCAGCGTTGCGGGACAGGCGAACACTGAAGCTTTCTTT. Its protein is CSVAGQANTEAFF.

This clone was observed a single time. The V gene is TRBV5-5, the J gene TRBJ1-3; no clear D gene. This CDR3 contains 14 residues. Germline loops: CDR1 SGHKS, CDR2 YYEKEE (reference sequence). V lost 5 bases and J lost 0, with 9 bases in between. The DNA of the CDR3 is TGTGCCAGCAGTTTGTTTAACTCTGGAAACACCATATATTTT. It translates to CASSLFNSGNTIYF.

This sequence joins TRBV7-6 and TRBJ1-1, with a possible D match to TRBD1 (5 bases). Germline V lookup: CDR1 SGHVS, CDR2 FNYEAQ. CDR3 length: 16 amino acids. V shed 5 bases and J shed 1 base, with 17 bases lying between them. Written as DNA, the CDR3 is TGTGCCAGCAGCCCTGAGGCGGGGCAACGGAACACTGAAGCTTTCTTT. Amino acid sequence: CASSPEAGQRNTEAFF.

This CDR3 is CASSLGQGEGGYTF. The CDR3 DNA reads as TGTGCCAGCAGCTTGGGACAGGGAGAAGGAGGCTACACCTTC. The chain employs TRBV7-2 and TRBJ1-2; 9 nucleotides line up with TRBD1. CDR1 and CDR2 from the germline V gene are SGHTA and FQGNSA. The V gene end was trimmed by 3 bases and the J gene end by 8 bases; junction bases not matched to a gene: 7. This CDR3 contains 14 residues.

The V gene is TRBV21-1, the J gene TRBJ2-7; TRBD2, the D gene given by the table, was not confirmed from the DNA. TRBV21-1 is a pseudogene segment. This CDR3 region has 16 residues. The CDR3 here is CASSRGSGISSYEQYF. CDR3 DNA sequence: TGTGCCAGCAGCCGCGGGTCAGGTATAAGCTCCTACGAGCAGTACTTC.

The chain uses TRBV15 and TRBJ1-3; D gene ambiguous. CDR1 and CDR2 from the germline V gene are LNHNV and YYDKDF (reference sequence). This CDR3 has 14 residues. Trimming took off 3 bases at V and 1 base at J, with 7 bases between the two ends. CDR3: CATSRWRSGNTIYF. The CDR3 coding sequence is TGTGCCACCAGCAGGTGGAGATCTGGAAACACCATATATTTT.

The CDR3 is CASSYTSRDSYEQYF. The CDR3 coding sequence is TGTGCCAGCAGTTACACGTCGCGGGATTCCTACGAGCAGTACTTC. The gene calls are TRBV6-6 and TRBJ2-7, with a weak D call TRBD2 (6 bases). V shed 2 bases and J shed 1 base, with 12 bases lying between them. Germline V gene data show CDR1 as MNHNY and CDR2 as SVGAGI (reference sequence). The CDR3 extends over 15 amino acids.

The chain carries TRBV9 and TRBJ2-3, with 12 bases identical to TRBD2. This CDR3 spans 14 amino acids. The trim removed 7 bases at V and 6 bases at J, leaving 6 bases unmatched. Germline values: CDR1 SGDLS, CDR2 YYNGEE. The CDR3 spells CASATSGGKDTQYF. The CDR3 DNA reads TGTGCCAGCGCGACTAGCGGGGGAAAGGATACGCAGTATTTT.

This chain links TRBV12-3 or TRBV12-4 with TRBJ2-7, with D hard to call. V was shortened by 5 bases and J by 2 bases, with 7 bases between the two germline ends. This CDR3 has 12 amino acids. CDR3 coding DNA: TGTGCCAGCAGTCTTGTAACCTACGAGCAGTACTTC. Its protein product is CASSLVTYEQYF.

The chain carries TRBV19 and TRBJ1-2; unclear D gene. V lost 3 bases and J 3 bases, leaving 5 bases between the germline ends. Germline V CDR1 and CDR2: LNHDA, SQIVND (reference sequence). This CDR3 has 12 residues. CDR3 DNA: TGTGCCAGTAGTATCCAGGACTATGGCTACACCTTC. Translation: CASSIQDYGYTF.

V gene TRBV4-3 combines with J gene TRBJ2-5; the D gene is possibly TRBD2 (5 bases). V lost 4 bases to trimming and J lost 0 bases, with 12 bases between them. Looked up from germline, CDR1 is LGHNA and CDR2 is YSLEER. The CDR3 covers 15 residues. CDR3 coding DNA: TGCGCCAGCAGCCCCAACCGGGGTAACCAAGAGACCCAGTACTTC. Translation gives CASSPNRGNQETQYF.

This sequence joins TRBV9 and TRBJ1-6, with 7 bases that match TRBD1. Germline CDR1 and CDR2: SGDLS and YYNGEE. CDR3 length: 15 amino acids. With 4 bases clipped from V and 6 bases from J, the junction kept 7 bases outside the gene matches. CDR3: CASSPRQGGNSPLHF. The CDR3 nucleotides are TGTGCCAGCAGCCCCCGGCAGGGGGGTAATTCACCCCTCCACTTT.

The chain has TRBV10-3 and TRBJ1-6; D call uncertain. The CDR3 runs 16 residues. Trimming left V 0 bases short and J 0 bases short, with 6 bases between. Germline V gene sequence: CDR1 ENHRY, CDR2 SYGVKD. The CDR3 here is CAISESESSYNSPLHF. DNA for the CDR3: TGTGCCATCAGTGAGTCTGAGAGCTCCTATAATTCACCCCTCCACTTT.

The CDR3 spells CASSQARGPYEQYF. The CDR3 DNA reads as TGCGCCAGCAGCCAAGCCAGAGGCCCCTACGAGCAGTACTTC. V is TRBV4-3 and J is TRBJ2-7; no clear D gene. Germline assignment: CDR1 LGHNA and CDR2 YSLEER. The V end was cut by 1 base, the J end by 2 bases, with 9 bases between. CDR3 length: 14 residues.

This chain connects TRBV27 to TRBJ1-1; the match to TRBD1 covers 8 bases. V shed 5 bases, J shed 3 bases, and the junction held 5 bases outside the gene matches. Germline CDR1 MNHEY, CDR2 SMNVEV (reference sequence). The CDR3 has 14 amino acids. CDR3: CASSLHRGDTEAFF. The CDR3 coding sequence is TGTGCCAGCAGTCTACACAGGGGGGACACTGAAGCTTTCTTT.

This rearrangement joins TRBV10-3 to TRBJ1-1; 7 nucleotides line up with TRBD1. There are 15 residues in the CDR3. Germline V lookup: CDR1 ENHRY, CDR2 SYGVKD. Trimming cost V 3 bases and J 6 bases; bases outside gene matches: 10. As DNA, the CDR3 is TGTGCCATCAGTGACCCGACAGGGCAGAGGGCTGAAGCTTTCTTT. It specifies CAISDPTGQRAEAFF.

This clone was observed a single time. V and J are TRBV7-9 and TRBJ1-1, with unresolved D. CDR1 is SEHNR and CDR2 is FQNEAQ in the germline V gene (reference sequence). Trimming took off 0 bases at V and 5 bases at J, with 7 bases between the two ends. The CDR3 sequence is 13 residues long. The CDR3 loop reads CASSLARGTEAFF. CDR3 DNA sequence: TGTGCCAGCAGCTTAGCGCGAGGGACTGAAGCTTTCTTT.

The CDR3 sequence: CSASDREGGYTF. The CDR3 nucleotides read TGCAGTGCTAGTGATCGGGAAGGGGGCTACACCTTC. The chain employs TRBV20-1 and TRBJ1-2; no firm D call. V gave up 3 bases and J gave up 8 bases, with 13 bases separating them. This CDR3 contains 12 residues. CDR1 DFQATT and CDR2 SNEGSKA come from the germline V gene (reference sequence).

The V gene is TRBV5-8, the J gene TRBJ2-5; TRBD2 aligns across 9 bases. The germline gives CDR1 SGHTS, CDR2 YDEGEE. The V and J ends lost 4 bases and 2 bases, in that order; junction bases with no gene match: 6. There are 15 residues in the CDR3. The CDR3 coding sequence is TGTGCCAGCAGCCTCGGGACTAGCTGGCAAGAGACCCAGTACTTC. It is translated as CASSLGTSWQETQYF.

This clone was seen just once. V usage is TRBV6-5 and J usage is TRBJ1-3, with D unclear. The CDR3 runs to 14 residues. The ends were cut back, 5 bases at V and 1 base at J, with 9 bases in the middle. Germline V lookup: CDR1 MNHEY, CDR2 SVGAGI. For the CDR3, the DNA is TGTGCCAGCAGTACCCGTGCGTCTGGAAACACCATATATTTT. Protein sequence: CASSTRASGNTIYF.

V is TRBV11-2 and J is TRBJ1-1, with 10 bases that match TRBD1. Trimming removed 5 bases from V and 5 bases from J; junction bases left unmatched: 8. Germline-derived CDR1 and CDR2 are SGHAT and FQNNGV. This CDR3 is 15 amino acids long. The CDR3 DNA follows: TGTGCCAGCAGCCCCCGGGACAGGGGAGGGACTGAAGCTTTCTTT. It specifies CASSPRDRGGTEAFF.

This clone came up once. V is TRBV5-1 and J is TRBJ1-4; no definite D call. CDR1 is SGHRS, CDR2 YFSETQ, per germline. The V end lost 6 bases, the J end lost 4 bases, and 19 bases lay between the germline ends. This CDR3 is built from 16 residues. CDR3 amino acids: CASILDRQTINEKLFF. CDR3 nucleotides: TGCGCCAGCATCCTAGACCGCCAAACTATTAATGAAAAACTGTTTTTT.

This chain uses TRBV5-6 with TRBJ1-4; 7 nucleotides line up with TRBD1. CDR3 length equals 13 residues. The V gene's germline CDR1 is SGHDT and CDR2 YYEEEE. The V and J ends lost 4 bases and 8 bases, in that order; junction bases with no gene match: 5. The CDR3 nucleotides read TGTGCCAGCAGCGACAGGGTTAAGGAAAAACTGTTTTTT. Translation gives CASSDRVKEKLFF.

This clone was counted once. This chain connects TRBV29-1 to TRBJ2-5, with D tentatively TRBD1 (6 bases). CDR3 length: 15 amino acids. Trimming cost V 2 bases and J 2 bases, with 15 bases left between them. Germline values: CDR1 SQVTM, CDR2 ANQGSEA. CDR3 in DNA: TGCAGCGTTGAATCCCCCGGGACAAGTCAAGAGACCCAGTACTTC. Translation: CSVESPGTSQETQYF.

The rearrangement uses TRBV6-2 or TRBV6-3 and TRBJ2-5, with a tentative D call TRBD2 (7 bases). V lost 5 bases to trimming and J lost 2 bases, with 12 bases between them. Germline loops: CDR1 MNHEY, CDR2 SVGEGT. The CDR3 runs 14 residues. CDR3 bases: TGTGCCAGCAGTCCCGAGGGGGGGCAAGAGACCCAGTACTTC. Translating it yields CASSPEGGQETQYF.